Listed below are T cell receptor beta chains from one sample, sequenced in a study of post-analysis software for immune sequencing data. MiXCR, run by TCRdb on the PCR reads, gives a single entry per CDR3 protein. The sample consists of 450,000 or so distinct CDR3 sequences, roughly 46% of them appearing once. The specimen sequenced was blood. These TCRs come from a girl aged 10-17 years with multiple sclerosis. Each CDR3 is given with its conserved first and last residue. The D gene is left open where the match is weak. A clone size is listed for some rows: how often the clone was seen (once, few, many), or a class if it is expanded.

v_gene: TRBV18; d_gene: NA; abundance: NA; len: 18; j_gene: TRBJ2-6; CDR3aa: CASSPTLGEDSGANVLTF; CDR3nt: TGTGCCAGCTCACCAACTCTGGGGGAAGACTCTGGGGCCAACGTCCTGACTTTC
v_gene: TRBV10-3; d_gene: TRBD1; abundance: NA; len: 15; j_gene: TRBJ2-1; CDR3aa: CAISVGTGGYNEQFF; CDR3nt: TGTGCCATCAGTGTTGGGACAGGGGGTTACAATGAGCAGTTCTTC
v_gene: TRBV6-5; d_gene: NA; abundance: few; len: 16; j_gene: TRBJ2-3; CDR3aa: CASSYTRDYFTDTQYF; CDR3nt: TGTGCCAGCAGTTACACCCGAGACTACTTCACAGATACGCAGTATTTT
v_gene: TRBV20-1; d_gene: NA; abundance: NA; len: 14; j_gene: TRBJ2-7; CDR3aa: CSARIFGGAYEQYF; CDR3nt: TGCAGTGCTAGGATTTTCGGGGGTGCCTACGAGCAGTACTTC
v_gene: TRBV15; d_gene: NA; abundance: NA; len: 13; j_gene: TRBJ2-7; CDR3aa: CATSLDRLYEQYF; CDR3nt: TGTGCCACCAGTCTGGACAGATTATACGAGCAGTACTTT
v_gene: TRBV10-3; d_gene: NA; abundance: NA; len: 15; j_gene: TRBJ2-7; CDR3aa: CAISESGTQANEQYF; CDR3nt: TGTGCCATCAGTGAGTCCGGGACCCAGGCCAATGAGCAGTACTTC
v_gene: TRBV10-3; d_gene: TRBD2; abundance: NA; len: 13; j_gene: TRBJ2-5; CDR3aa: CAISPAGEETQYF; CDR3nt: TGTGCCATCAGTCCAGCGGGGGAAGAGACCCAGTACTTC
v_gene: TRBV7-9; d_gene: NA; abundance: NA; len: 14; j_gene: TRBJ1-2; CDR3aa: CASSSRDGPYGYTF; CDR3nt: TGTGCCAGCAGCTCTCGGGACGGTCCCTATGGCTACACCTTC
v_gene: TRBV13; d_gene: NA; abundance: NA; len: 15; j_gene: TRBJ1-6; CDR3aa: CASSRDEGANSPLHF; CDR3nt: TGTGCCAGCAGTCGAGACGAAGGGGCTAATTCACCCCTCCACTTT
v_gene: TRBV7-2; d_gene: NA; abundance: NA; len: 16; j_gene: TRBJ2-3; CDR3aa: CASSLRTGGAADTQYF; CDR3nt: TGTGCCAGCAGCTTGAGGACCGGCGGGGCAGCAGATACGCAGTATTTT